Below, 8 T cell receptor beta chains from the same sample are listed, as sequenced in a study of blood T cells in healthy people across ages. The second PCR ran roughly 6 to 11 cycles with a sample-barcoded 5' primer and J-beta primers. TCRdb itself ran the 5' RACE reads through MiXCR, one entry per CDR3 protein. In the table there are under 1,000,000 distinct CDR3 sequences, about half of which are singletons. The specimen sequenced was blood. The receptors stem from a man older than 75 in good health.

The chain recombines TRBV5-1 with TRBJ1-1, with unresolved D. There are 14 residues in the CDR3. Germline CDR1 reads SGHRS; CDR2 reads YFSETQ. Trimming stripped 7 bases from V and 1 base from J, with 14 bases between. CDR3 loop: CASDDGTWNTEAFF. Here the CDR3 DNA reads TGCGCCAGCGACGATGGAACGTGGAACACTGAAGCTTTCTTT.

This clonotype was recorded many times. The gene calls are TRBV12-3 or TRBV12-4 and TRBJ2-4; tentatively, D is TRBD1 or TRBD2 (5 bases each). The CDR3 has 14 residues. Between the trimmed V and J ends, which lost 4 bases and 8 bases, there was a span of 15 bases. Here the CDR3 DNA reads TGTGCCAGCAGTTCAGGGCAACTGGGAGACATTCAGTACTTC. This encodes CASSSGQLGDIQYF.

Ten or more counts support this clonotype. V is TRBV29-1 and J is TRBJ2-5, with D perhaps given as TRBD1 or TRBD2 (5 bases each). V was pared by 4 bases and J by 3 bases, with 6 bases between. Germline CDR1 SQVTM, CDR2 ANQGSEA. The CDR3 contains 11 residues. DNA for the CDR3: TGCAGCGTTGGAGGGGAAGAGACCCAGTACTTC. Its protein is CSVGGEETQYF.

This clonotype was counted a few times. V is TRBV6-5 and J is TRBJ2-7, with 8 bases fitting TRBD2. The J call may be wrong; the DNA end is better matched by TRBJ2-5. Germline V CDR1 and CDR2: MNHEY, SVGAGI. The CDR3 contains 15 residues. The CDR3 DNA reads TGTGCCAGCAGTTACGATATCGGGGGGGGAGAGACCCAGTACTTC. It is translated as CASSYDIGGGETQYF.

This clonotype was detected only a few times. The chain is built from TRBV29-1 and TRBJ1-1, with 7 bases identical to TRBD1. The ends lost 7 bases at V and 5 bases at J; junction bases unmatched: 10. Germline V gene data show CDR1 as SQVTM and CDR2 as ANQGSEA. This CDR3 contains 13 residues. CDR3 nucleotides: TGCAGCGGGATAGACAGGGCCCGAACTGAAGCTTTCTTT. Protein sequence: CSGIDRARTEAFF.

This chain links TRBV7-2 with TRBJ2-3, with TRBD2 identical over 12 bases. The CDR3 totals 16 residues. Germline V lookup: CDR1 SGHTA, CDR2 FQGNSA. The V and J ends lost 4 bases and 4 bases, in that order; junction bases with no gene match: 6. The CDR3 DNA is TGTGCCAGCAGCTCCGATCTAGCGGGAGGGCCAGATACGCAGTATTTT. Amino acid sequence: CASSSDLAGGPDTQYF.

This clonotype was seen just once. One end of the junction varies from germline; a read error may be responsible. The chain recombines TRBV3-1 with TRBJ2-5, with 8 bases matching TRBD2. Looked up from germline, CDR1 is LGHDT and CDR2 is YNNKEL (reference sequence). CDR3 size: 15 residues. The CDR3 nucleotides are TGTGCCGGCAGCCATGCCGGGGGGGCACAAGAGACCCAGTACTTC. Amino acid sequence: CAGSHAGGAQETQYF.

This clonotype was observed a few times. The gene calls are TRBV20-1 and TRBJ2-7; D is perhaps TRBD1 or TRBD2 (5 bases each). The CDR3 spans 13 residues. Trimming cost V 6 bases and J 0 bases, with 12 bases left between them. The V gene's germline CDR1 is DFQATT and CDR2 SNEGSKA (reference sequence). The CDR3 DNA is TGCAGTGCCGTACGGGACCGCTCCTACGAGCAGTACTTC. This gives the protein CSAVRDRSYEQYF.